This record looks at one T cell receptor beta chain sequence and its context. V lost 1 base, J lost 8 bases, and 19 bases lay in between. Germline loops: CDR1 SGDLS, CDR2 YYNGEE. The CDR3 covers 16 residues. The data were taken from a study of blood T cells in healthy people across ages. It was with a sample-barcoded 5' primer and a J-beta primer mix that a second PCR of about 6 to 12 cycles was run. TCRdb fed the 5' RACE reads into MiXCR, producing one record per CDR3 protein. Here the sample spans about 670,000 distinct CDR3 sequences, 40% to 65% being singletons. V is TRBV9 and J is TRBJ2-1; possibly TRBD2 for D (6 bases). The TCR originated in a woman of 80 years or more in good health. Sequencing input: blood. The CDR3 DNA reads TGTGCCAGCAGCGTAATCCCCCGACTAGGCTCGGATGAGCAGTTCTTC. This encodes CASSVIPRLGSDEQFF. The whole variable domain, remainder taken from reference TRBV9 and TRBJ2-1, is DSGVTQTPKHLITATGQRVTLRCSPRSGDLSVYWYQQSLDQGLQFLIQYYNGEERAKGNILERFSAQQFPDLHSELNLSSLELGDSALYFCASSVIPRLGSDEQFFGPGTRLTVL.